The 20 T cell receptor beta chains listed next were all sequenced from one sample in a study of shared clonotypes between healthy human individuals. The method was immunoSEQ multiplex PCR; TCRdb's version includes in-frame clones alone and lacks a portion of them. The sample holds around 350,000 clones, about 70% seen once. Sequencing was done on a sample of memory CD4+ T cells sorted from blood. Regarding subset: CD45RA-negative fraction. The receptors shown here come from a man younger than 40 in good health.

The gene calls are TRBV15 and TRBJ2-3; 14 bases fit TRBD2. Germline CDR1 and CDR2: LNHNV and YYDKDF (reference sequence). The J segment lost 3 bases and the V segment lost 3 bases, leaving 8 bases of the junction unmatched. This CDR3 has 18 amino acids. The CDR3 sequence: CATSRAGTSGSRTDTQYF. The CDR3 nucleotides are TGTGCCACCAGCAGGGCGGGGACTAGCGGGAGTAGAACAGATACGCAGTATTTT. The full variable domain, completed using reference TRBV15 and TRBJ2-3, is DAMVIQNPRYQVTQFGKPVTLSCSQTLNHNVMYWYQQKSSQAPKLLFHYYDKDFNNEADTPDNFQSRRPNTSFCFLDIRSPGLGDTAMYLCATSRAGTSGSRTDTQYFGPGTRLTVL.

V usage is TRBV28 and J usage is TRBJ1-3; tentatively, D is TRBD1 (6 bases). Germline values: CDR1 MDHEN, CDR2 SYDVKM. This CDR3 has 13 residues. Trimming removed 5 bases at V and 10 bases at J, with 15 bases between. The CDR3 DNA sequence: TGTGCCAGCAGTACACGACAGGTAGTGACCATATATTTT. Protein sequence: CASSTRQVVTIYF.

A few counts support this clone. J is TRBJ2-5 and V is TRBV25-1; 9 positions match TRBD1. The CDR3 runs 14 residues. Germline V gene lookup returns CDR1 MGHDK and CDR2 SYGVNS. Trimming took 6 bases from V and 5 from J; bases not matched to a gene: 7. CDR3 protein: CASRGDRVGETQYF. In DNA, the CDR3 is TGTGCCAGCAGGGGGGACAGGGTAGGGGAGACCCAGTACTTC.

On this clone itself: An end of the junction differs from the germline gene, which may be a read error. The J gene is TRBJ2-5, the V gene TRBV2; weak D call: TRBD2 (7 bases). Germline V gene lookup returns CDR1 SNHLY and CDR2 FYNNEI. This CDR3 contains 13 residues. The DNA for the CDR3 is TGTGCCAGCACCATCGTGGGGGGGGCAGGGCCCCACTTC. Translated, it gives CASTIVGGAGPHF.

The gene calls are TRBV10-2 and TRBJ1-1, with D perhaps TRBD1 (5 bases). Germline V lookup: CDR1 WSHSY, CDR2 SAAADI. The CDR3 is made up of 13 amino acids. Trimming pared 6 bases from V and 1 base from J, leaving 9 bases between. CDR3 region: CASRQTGNTEAFF. In nucleotides, the CDR3 is TGCGCCAGCAGACAAACAGGGAACACTGAAGCTTTCTTT.

V is TRBV5-1 and J is TRBJ2-5; a weak D match, TRBD1 (5 bases). The V end was cut by 7 bases, the J end by 2 bases, with 15 bases between. The CDR3 is 14 residues long. Germline V CDR1 and CDR2: SGHRS, YFSETQ. The CDR3 region is CASSQGNTQETQYF. Written as DNA, the CDR3 is TGCGCCAGCTCCCAGGGAAATACACAAGAGACCCAGTACTTC.

This clone was observed a handful of times. In the same sample, other DNA sequences code for this CDR3. The chain uses TRBV5-1 and TRBJ2-6, with D possibly matching TRBD1 (6 bases). Germline CDR1 is SGHRS and CDR2 is YFSETQ. The CDR3 is 14 residues long. V was cut by 5 bases and J by 1 base, with 7 bases left in between. CDR3 residues: CASRDSSGANVLTF. CDR3 nucleotide sequence: TGCGCCAGCAGGGACAGTTCTGGGGCCAACGTCCTGACTTTC.

Only one count was recorded for this clone. This chain joins TRBV27 and TRBJ2-1; tentatively, D is TRBD1 or TRBD2 (6 bases each). The germline V gene has CDR1 MNHEY and CDR2 SMNVEV (reference sequence). V was clipped by 2 bases and J by 4 bases, with 15 bases between them. The CDR3 covers 16 residues. The CDR3 nucleotides read TGTGCCAGCAGTTTAGGTGGGCGGGGACAATACAATGAGCAGTTCTTC. This codes for CASSLGGRGQYNEQFF.

This clone was seen once. V usage is TRBV7-2 and J usage is TRBJ2-5, with D unresolved. The CDR3 totals 16 residues. Per germline, CDR1 SGHTA and CDR2 FQGNSA. V was trimmed by 3 bases and J by 5 bases, leaving 19 bases between them. CDR3 residues: CASSLAAIWSGETQYF. The CDR3 DNA is TGTGCCAGCAGCTTGGCCGCTATCTGGTCTGGGGAGACCCAGTACTTC.

Remarks on this clone: One base separates it from a far larger clone, so it is likely a read error. The CDR3 protein is CASSPGWDSFYGYTF. CDR3 DNA sequence: TGCGCCAGCAGCCCAGGATGGGACAGCTTCTATGGCTACACCTTC. The chain recombines TRBV5-1 with TRBJ1-2, with 7 bases fitting TRBD1. V was clipped by 4 bases and J by 4 bases; unmatched bases: 10. The CDR3 has 15 residues. The germline CDR1 and CDR2 sequences are SGHRS and YFSETQ.

The genes are TRBV27 and TRBJ1-1; D call uncertain. The CDR3 is 13 residues long. The ends were cut back, 4 bases at V and 10 bases at J, with 16 bases in the middle. Germline CDR1 and CDR2: MNHEY and SMNVEV (reference sequence). The CDR3 reads CASSSLPPMGAFF. The CDR3 bases are TGTGCCAGCAGTTCCCTCCCCCCTATGGGAGCTTTCTTT.

The V gene is TRBV7-2, the J gene TRBJ1-5; no clear D. Trimming left V 2 bases short and J 1 base short, with 6 bases between. The CDR3 is 14 residues long. Germline V lookup: CDR1 SGHTA, CDR2 FQGNSA. The CDR3 sequence is CASSLSTSNQPQHF. CDR3 in DNA: TGTGCCAGCAGCTTATCCACGAGCAATCAGCCCCAGCATTTT.

Only one count was recorded for this clone. CDR3 amino acids: CASSFGQGVSYEQYF. The CDR3 coding sequence is TGTGCCAGCAGCTTCGGACAGGGAGTATCCTACGAGCAGTACTTC. The rearrangement uses TRBV7-9 and TRBJ2-7, with TRBD1 identical over 8 bases. The V segment lost 3 bases and the J segment 1 base; nucleotides outside the gene matches: 5. CDR3 length equals 15 residues. Germline lookup yields CDR1 SEHNR and CDR2 FQNEAQ (reference sequence). The variable domain in full, with the rest retrieved from reference TRBV7-9 and TRBJ2-7, is DTGVSQNPRHKITKRGQNVTFRCDPISEHNRLYWYRQTLGQGPEFLTYFQNEAQLEKSRLLSDRFSAERPKGSFSTLEIQRTEQGDSAMYLCASSFGQGVSYEQYFGPGTRLTVT.

This chain joins TRBV5-1 and TRBJ2-7; D uncertain. Germline loops: CDR1 SGHRS, CDR2 YFSETQ. The CDR3 loop spans 13 amino acids. The V gene lost 3 bases and the J gene lost 2 bases, with 9 bases spanning the gap. The CDR3 region is CASSSPPTYEQYF. The CDR3 nucleotides read TGCGCCAGCAGCTCGCCGCCGACCTACGAGCAGTACTTC.

The gene calls are TRBV5-1 and TRBJ2-5, with D possibly matching TRBD2 (5 bases). Germline loops: CDR1 SGHRS, CDR2 YFSETQ. V lost 0 bases, J lost 5 bases, and 14 bases lay in between. CDR3 length equals 15 residues. The CDR3 spells CASSLGPSSRETQYF. The CDR3 DNA reads as TGCGCCAGCAGCTTGGGGCCTAGCAGTCGTGAGACCCAGTACTTC.

The chain combines TRBV5-6 with TRBJ2-1; TRBD1 agrees at 9 bases. In germline, CDR1 is SGHDT, CDR2 YYEEEE. V gave up 7 bases and J gave up 8 bases; unmatched junction bases: 10. The CDR3 extends over 14 amino acids. The CDR3 coding sequence is TGTGCCAGCCGGAGACAGGGGGAGCAATATGAGCAGTTCTTC. It encodes CASRRQGEQYEQFF.

In this sample, this clone turned up once. The chain recombines TRBV28 with TRBJ1-5, with 9 bases that match TRBD1. CDR1 and CDR2 (germline): MDHEN, SYDVKM. This CDR3 spans 16 amino acids. Trimming cost V 4 bases and J 7 bases; bases outside gene matches: 11. Here the CDR3 reads CASSSPQGASGQPQHF. The CDR3 nucleotides read TGTGCCAGCAGTTCCCCACAGGGGGCGTCCGGACAGCCCCAGCATTTT.

This clone was observed a handful of times. This rearrangement joins TRBV15 to TRBJ2-7; weak D call: TRBD1 (5 bases). The V gene's germline CDR1 is LNHNV and CDR2 YYDKDF (reference sequence). The CDR3 extends over 15 amino acids. Trimming stripped 5 bases from V and 0 bases from J, with 14 bases between. CDR3 nucleotide sequence: TGTGCCACCAGCCCTGGCACAGGACCCTCCTACGAGCAGTACTTC. It yields the protein CATSPGTGPSYEQYF.

This clone occurred once. The chain links TRBV5-4 to TRBJ1-1; 8 bases line up with TRBD1. CDR1 and CDR2 from the germline V gene are SGHNT and YYREEE (reference sequence). The CDR3 is 15 residues long. Losses at the gene ends were 4 bases for V and 0 bases for J; bases not matched to a gene: 5. DNA of the CDR3: TGTGCCAGCAGCACTGGGACAGGCATGAACACTGAAGCTTTCTTT. Its protein is CASSTGTGMNTEAFF.

The V call is TRBV5-6, the J call TRBJ2-1; 7 nucleotides match TRBD2. The CDR3 loop spans 16 amino acids. The germline V gene encodes CDR1 SGHDT and CDR2 YYEEEE. V gave up 0 bases and J gave up 4 bases; unmatched junction bases: 7. The CDR3 bases are TGTGCCAGCAGCTTGGTGGCGGGAGCGGGATACAATGAGCAGTTCTTC. Its translation: CASSLVAGAGYNEQFF.